These T cell receptor beta chains were read from a single sample in a study of T cells expressing NK-cell markers. TCRdb processed the 5' RACE reads again and assigns one entry to each CDR3 protein, with no DNA. The table lists over 120,000 distinct CDR3 sequences. Sequences were obtained from blood T cells: a sorted CD56 or NKG2C T cell subset, CD4+ or CD8+ T cells, or bulk PBMC T cells (not recorded which). The source of these receptors is a man aged 18 to 29 in good health. The CDR3 runs from the conserved cysteine through the conserved F or W.

V: TRBV2; J: TRBJ1-1; CDR3: CASSVDSPAAFF
V: TRBV5-1; J: TRBJ2-1; CDR3: CASSSTRDRYYNEQFF
V: TRBV20-1; J: TRBJ2-2; CDR3: CSARDYKLSGGTDGELFF
V: TRBV14; J: TRBJ2-1; CDR3: CASSQIPGTSSYNEQFF
V: TRBV7-6; J: TRBJ2-1; CDR3: CASSTAPIPGEQFF
V: TRBV5-4; J: TRBJ2-2; CDR3: CASSSSGGGTGELFF
V: TRBV3-1; J: TRBJ1-2; CDR3: CASSQGTGGDYGYTF
V: TRBV29-1; J: TRBJ2-3; CDR3: CSVAGDDRGGPDTQYF
V: TRBV10-3; J: TRBJ1-1; CDR3: CAISEEENTEAFF
V: TRBV11-2; J: TRBJ2-7; CDR3: CASSPPWRAYRGEQYF
V: TRBV29-1; J: TRBJ2-1; CDR3: CSVEAPSRWDRNEQFF
V: TRBV9; J: TRBJ2-1; CDR3: CASSAETGSYNEQFF
V: TRBV30; J: TRBJ2-6; CDR3: CAWSRGTGANVLTF
V: TRBV4-1; J: TRBJ2-1; CDR3: CASSQEGGLPYNEQFF
V: TRBV19; J: TRBJ2-7; CDR3: CASSRDFTVYEQYF
V: TRBV27; J: TRBJ1-1; CDR3: CASSAPGGREAFF
V: TRBV7-2; J: TRBJ2-7; CDR3: CASSLGITYEQYF
V: TRBV29-1; J: TRBJ2-3; CDR3: CSGTGLAIQDTQYF
V: TRBV4-3; J: TRBJ2-7; CDR3: CASSQGPDLYEQYF
V: TRBV3-1; J: TRBJ2-1; CDR3: CASSHSLAGTSYNEQFF
V: TRBV15; J: TRBJ2-3; CDR3: CATSRAGESTDTQYF
V: TRBV28; J: TRBJ2-5; CDR3: CASRPGQILAGGYQETQYF
V: TRBV23-1; J: TRBJ2-5; CDR3: CASSHRGQETQYF
V: TRBV6-1; J: TRBJ2-5; CDR3: CASSDRGLETQYF
V: TRBV6-1; J: TRBJ1-3; CDR3: CASREITGNTIYF
V: TRBV28; J: TRBJ2-1; CDR3: CASSGDWEQFF
V: TRBV27; J: TRBJ2-1; CDR3: CASSPIAGVWLEQFF
V: TRBV19; J: TRBJ2-2; CDR3: CASTGRPSGAGELFF
V: TRBV4-3; J: TRBJ2-1; CDR3: CASSGRTSGSDEQFF
V: TRBV20-1; J: TRBJ2-3; CDR3: CSARGFGVAGFTDTQYF
V: TRBV30; J: TRBJ2-7; CDR3: CAWHSSIGTYEQYF
V: TRBV12-3/TRBV12-4; J: TRBJ2-1; CDR3: CASSQGLAGAMKYNEQFF
V: TRBV24-1; J: TRBJ2-1; CDR3: CATSDLRGGRKADNEQFF
V: TRBV16; J: TRBJ2-3; CDR3: CASSDHGDTQYF
V: TRBV29-1; J: TRBJ2-7; CDR3: CSVEGTGSSYEQYF
V: TRBV13; J: TRBJ2-5; CDR3: CASSLVREEETQYF
V: TRBV9; J: TRBJ2-2; CDR3: CASSVRENTGELFF
V: TRBV4-1; J: TRBJ2-5; CDR3: CASSQEGVGTRAETQYF
V: TRBV13; J: TRBJ2-7; CDR3: CASSFGGGYEQYF
V: TRBV15; J: TRBJ2-3; CDR3: CATSRDLREGPTDTQYF
V: TRBV7-9; J: TRBJ2-5; CDR3: CASSQSGTGQETQYF
V: TRBV7-2; J: TRBJ2-7; CDR3: CASNAGGSSYEQYF
V: TRBV29-1; J: TRBJ1-2; CDR3: CSVDSTEDYGYTF
V: TRBV6-1; J: TRBJ2-6; CDR3: CASTYTGQGAPGANVLTF
V: TRBV29-1; J: TRBJ1-4; CDR3: CSVEKVATGLSGEKLFF
V: TRBV19; J: TRBJ1-6; CDR3: CASSTGQFWDSPLHF
V: TRBV20-1; J: TRBJ1-2; CDR3: CSARPPGSYGYTF
V: TRBV19; J: TRBJ2-1; CDR3: CASSIVALASHEQFF
V: TRBV9; J: TRBJ2-7; CDR3: CASSVAPAPGGYEQYF
V: TRBV11-2; J: TRBJ2-1; CDR3: CASSLVPAGVLGEQFF
V: TRBV5-1; J: TRBJ2-1; CDR3: CASSLATRGIYNEQFF
V: TRBV12-3/TRBV12-4; J: TRBJ2-3; CDR3: CASSLWGGDSSTDTQYF
V: TRBV24-1; J: TRBJ1-1; CDR3: CATSDAQTGGTEAFF
V: TRBV13; J: TRBJ2-3; CDR3: CASTLPGSDTQYF
V: TRBV3-1; J: TRBJ2-1; CDR3: CASSQDQSSLSYNEQFF
V: TRBV30; J: TRBJ2-3; CDR3: CAWSDAGGVTDTQYF
V: TRBV9; J: TRBJ2-3; CDR3: CASSTGTGGADTQYF
V: TRBV6-2/TRBV6-3; J: TRBJ2-3; CDR3: CASSALAGESTDTQYF
V: TRBV7-9; J: TRBJ2-1; CDR3: CASSPRDRGGYNEQFF